This T cell receptor beta chain was documented in a study of blood T cell repertoires in COVID-19. This table comes from immunoSEQ multiplex PCR, and its TCRdb copy is limited to in-frame clones, with some not included. The sample includes 75,000 to 90,000 clones, 80% seen only once; the top ten take under 5.5%. The CDR3 spans 12 residues. V was shortened by 1 base and J by 10 bases, with 5 bases between the two germline ends. The chain joins TRBV12-3 or TRBV12-4 to TRBJ1-6, with D uncertain. The receptor comes from a woman aged 65 to 85 with acute or convalescent COVID-19. The sequenced material came from peripheral blood. CDR3 nucleotide sequence: TGTGCCAGCAGTTTAGGAGTGTCACCCCTCCACTTT. The encoded protein is CASSLGVSPLHF.